The 20 T cell receptor beta chains given below trace back to one sample, sequenced in a study of blood T cell repertoires in COVID-19. The data were produced by immunoSEQ multiplex PCR, yet TCRdb's version contains in-frame clones alone and is incomplete. Of some 95,000 clones listed, 85% to 95% are singletons. The sample was peripheral blood. All receptors derive from a human donor with active COVID-19. The donor label of this sample is uncertain.

The CDR3 region is CASAGSATDTQYF. CDR3 nucleotides: TGTGCCTCAGCGGGAAGTGCCACAGATACGCAGTATTTT. This chain connects TRBV4-2 to TRBJ2-3; 7 nucleotides line up with TRBD2. Germline V CDR1 and CDR2: LGHNA, YNFKEQ. The CDR3 contains 13 residues. V gave up 11 bases and J gave up 2 bases; unmatched junction bases: 7.

This chain links TRBV29-1 with TRBJ1-3; 12 bases are a match to TRBD1. CDR3 length: 14 residues. The germline V gene has CDR1 SQVTM and CDR2 ANQGSEA. V was pared by 7 bases and J by 5 bases, with 6 bases of the junction left unmatched. The CDR3 DNA follows: TGCAGCGCTCGGGACAGGGGGCTCAGAAACACCATATATTTT. It specifies CSARDRGLRNTIYF.

V and J are TRBV4-2 and TRBJ2-3; 13 bases fit TRBD2. After removal of 0 bases from V and 2 bases from J, the junction contained 8 bases not matched to a gene. The CDR3 consists of 19 residues. Looked up from germline, CDR1 is LGHNA and CDR2 is YNFKEQ. The CDR3 DNA reads TGTGCCAGCAGCCAAGAAACTAGCGGGGGGGAGTCGCTCACAGATACGCAGTATTTT. It is translated as CASSQETSGGESLTDTQYF.

The rearrangement joins TRBV3-1 (or the pseudogene TRBV3-2) to TRBJ2-2; no definite D call. CDR3 length equals 11 residues. The germline CDR1 and CDR2 sequences are LGHDT and YNNKEL (reference sequence). Trimming took off 2 bases at V and 13 bases at J, with 8 bases between the two ends. CDR3 sequence reads: CASSQLSPLFF. Written as DNA, the CDR3 is TGTGCCAGCAGCCAACTTAGTCCGCTGTTTTTT.

The V and J genes are TRBV18 and TRBJ2-3; D is uncertain. In germline, CDR1 is KGHSH, CDR2 LQKENI. The CDR3 is 13 amino acids. V was pared by 5 bases and J by 0 bases, with 6 bases between. The CDR3 reads CASSATSTDTQYF. The CDR3 DNA reads as TGTGCCAGCTCAGCCACTAGCACAGATACGCAGTATTTT.

CDR3 residues: CASSVGVGLSEKLFF. In DNA, the CDR3 is TGTGCCAGCAGCGTAGGGGTGGGGCTTAGTGAAAAACTGTTTTTT. V and J are TRBV9 and TRBJ1-4, with D perhaps matching TRBD1 (5 bases). Germline-derived CDR1 and CDR2 are SGDLS and YYNGEE. The CDR3 sequence is 15 residues long. The V end lost 0 bases, the J end lost 7 bases, and 13 bases lay between the germline ends.

This sequence joins TRBV9 and TRBJ2-5, with 7 bases aligning to TRBD1. V lost 0 bases to trimming and J lost 1 base; unmatched junction nucleotides: 3. In germline, CDR1 is SGDLS, CDR2 YYNGEE. CDR3 length: 15 amino acids. Here the CDR3 DNA reads TGTGCCAGCAGCGTAGCAGCAGGGGGCCAAGAGACCCAGTACTTC. Translating it yields CASSVAAGGQETQYF.

The chain uses TRBV5-1 and TRBJ1-5; D perhaps matches TRBD1 (5 bases). Trimming stripped 3 bases from V and 3 bases from J, with 7 bases between. Looked up from germline, CDR1 is SGHRS and CDR2 is YFSETQ. The length of the CDR3 is 13 residues. The DNA of the CDR3 is TGCGCCAGCAGCTGGGACTTCAATCAGCCCCAGCATTTT. This gives the protein CASSWDFNQPQHF.

The chain couples TRBV9 to TRBJ2-6; 7 nucleotides align to TRBD1. CDR3 length: 17 residues. The germline V gene has CDR1 SGDLS and CDR2 YYNGEE. The ends lost 3 bases at V and 0 bases at J; junction bases unmatched: 6. This CDR3 reads CASSEGARISGANVLTF. Written as DNA, the CDR3 is TGTGCCAGCAGCGAGGGGGCTAGGATCTCTGGGGCCAACGTCCTGACTTTC.

As regards this clone: The same CDR3 also results from other DNA sequences found in this sample. The V gene is TRBV5-4, the J gene TRBJ1-1, with a possible D match to TRBD1 (5 bases). The CDR3 is 13 residues long. CDR1 is SGHNT, CDR2 YYREEE, per germline (reference sequence). V was pared by 1 base and J by 4 bases, with 8 bases between. CDR3 coding DNA: TGTGCCAGCAGCTTGCGGGGGGGCACTGAAGCTTTCTTT. It is translated as CASSLRGGTEAFF.

The chain employs TRBV5-1 and TRBJ2-7; no definite D call. Germline V gene sequence: CDR1 SGHRS, CDR2 YFSETQ. V was shortened by 1 base and J by 12 bases, with 14 bases between the two germline ends. The CDR3 length is 12 residues. CDR3 loop: CASSLSSSEWYF. Here the CDR3 DNA reads TGCGCCAGCAGCTTGTCCTCGAGCGAGTGGTACTTC.

The chain joins TRBV6-5 to TRBJ1-4; a possible D gene is TRBD1 (6 bases). CDR1 is MNHEY and CDR2 is SVGAGI in the germline V gene. V shed 2 bases and J shed 6 bases, with 13 bases lying between them. This CDR3 contains 15 residues. CDR3 in amino acids: CASSYVAGVDEKLFF. CDR3 DNA sequence: TGTGCCAGCAGTTACGTGGCAGGGGTGGATGAAAAACTGTTTTTT.

V gene TRBV12-3 or TRBV12-4 combines with J gene TRBJ2-7; D is unclear. The CDR3 runs to 11 residues. Trimming removed 6 bases from V and 7 bases from J, with 10 bases in between. The CDR3 DNA reads as TGTGCCAGCAGCTTTAGACAAGAGCAGTACTTC. Protein sequence: CASSFRQEQYF.

The chain joins TRBV5-1 to TRBJ2-3; perhaps TRBD2 as D (6 bases). Germline assignment: CDR1 SGHRS and CDR2 YFSETQ. V lost 4 bases and J 5 bases, leaving 11 bases between the germline ends. The CDR3 is made up of 13 amino acids. The CDR3 loop is CASSMVGGDTQYF. The CDR3, as DNA: TGCGCCAGCAGCATGGTGGGGGGAGATACGCAGTATTTT.

The chain employs TRBV11-2 and TRBJ1-5, with a tentative D call TRBD1 (5 bases). Germline CDR1 is SGHAT and CDR2 is FQNNGV. V was shortened by 7 bases and J by 8 bases, with 15 bases between the two germline ends. The CDR3 is 13 amino acids. CDR3: CASMDNPRKPQHF. The DNA of the CDR3 is TGTGCCAGCATGGACAACCCTAGAAAGCCCCAGCATTTT.

The rearrangement links TRBV6-2 or TRBV6-3 to TRBJ2-2, with 7 bases that match TRBD1. There are 16 residues in the CDR3. CDR1 and CDR2 (germline): MNHEY, SVGEGT. J was trimmed by 2 bases and V by 6 bases; bases with no gene match: 9. DNA for the CDR3: TGTGCCAGCAGCTGGACAGGTCCTACTAACACCGGGGAGCTGTTTTTT. Amino acid sequence: CASSWTGPTNTGELFF.

J is TRBJ2-1 and V is TRBV24-1; 7 bases fit TRBD1. Germline values: CDR1 KGHDR, CDR2 SFDVKD. J lost 7 bases, V lost 3 bases, and 5 bases had no gene match. The CDR3 has 14 amino acids. The CDR3 spells CATSDPGTENEQFF. The CDR3 nucleotides read TGTGCCACCAGTGATCCCGGGACAGAAAATGAGCAGTTCTTC.

The genes are TRBV7-6 and TRBJ2-1; 8 bases are shared with TRBD1. CDR1 is SGHVS and CDR2 is FNYEAQ in the germline V gene. The CDR3 has 13 residues. The V and J ends lost 4 bases and 8 bases, in that order; junction bases with no gene match: 4. The CDR3 region is CASSSDRVHEQFF. CDR3 coding DNA: TGTGCCAGCAGCTCGGACAGGGTGCATGAGCAGTTCTTC.

This sequence joins TRBV7-9 and TRBJ2-2; weak D call: TRBD2 (5 bases). CDR3 length: 15 amino acids. Trimming removed 5 bases from V and 7 bases from J, with 17 bases in between. The germline gives CDR1 SEHNR, CDR2 FQNEAQ (reference sequence). In DNA, the CDR3 is TGTGCCAGCAGCCCGGAGTCGGGGTGGGACGGGGAGCTGTTTTTT. Residues: CASSPESGWDGELFF.

CDR3 region: CASSARLAVSEQFF. CDR3 sequence (DNA): TGTGCCAGCAGCGCGCGACTAGCAGTCTCGGAGCAGTTCTTC. The chain employs TRBV11-3 and TRBJ2-1, with 7 bases identical to TRBD2. V was pared by 5 bases and J by 10 bases, with 11 bases of the junction left unmatched. Germline loops: CDR1 SGHNT, CDR2 YENEEA. This CDR3 comprises 14 residues.